This TCR beta chain was identified in a study of T cell repertoires in cytomegalovirus infection. Study findings and constraints: There were carriers of CMV plus the relevant HLA, and cumulative public TCR beta family frequency identified them.

In TCRdb, the reads were re-called with MiXCR into one record per CDR3 protein. The table records roughly 500,000 distinct CDR3 sequences, about 11% of them present only once. As regards this clonotype: No antigen is known for it. Given a much more abundant clone one base away, this may be a read error.

The germline gives CDR1 SGHVT, CDR2 SQSDAQ. This CDR3 has 15 amino acids. V is TRBV7-4 and J is TRBJ1-1; possibly TRBD1 for D (6 bases). Material for sequencing was PBMCs. This TCR derives from a human donor in good health (CMV status not recorded). Some clones in this sample may be carry-over from other donors' samples. CDR3 loop: CAGSLGGPLNTEAFF. The CDR3, as DNA: TGTGCCGGCAGCTTAGGGGGACCCTTGAACACTGAAGCTTTCTTT.